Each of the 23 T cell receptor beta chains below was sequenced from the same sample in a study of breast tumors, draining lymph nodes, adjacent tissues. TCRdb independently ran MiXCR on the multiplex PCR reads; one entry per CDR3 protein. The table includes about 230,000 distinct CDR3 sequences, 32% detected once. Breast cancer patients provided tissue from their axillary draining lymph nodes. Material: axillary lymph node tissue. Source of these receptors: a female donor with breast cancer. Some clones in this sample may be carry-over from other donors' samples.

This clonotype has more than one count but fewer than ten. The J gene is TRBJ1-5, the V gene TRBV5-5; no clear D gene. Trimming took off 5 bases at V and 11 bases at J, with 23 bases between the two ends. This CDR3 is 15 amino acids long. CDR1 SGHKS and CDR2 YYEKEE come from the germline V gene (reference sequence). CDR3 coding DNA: TGTGCCAGCAGTGGGAGGGTAGTTATCCAAGAGACCCAGCATTTT. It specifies CASSGRVVIQETQHF.

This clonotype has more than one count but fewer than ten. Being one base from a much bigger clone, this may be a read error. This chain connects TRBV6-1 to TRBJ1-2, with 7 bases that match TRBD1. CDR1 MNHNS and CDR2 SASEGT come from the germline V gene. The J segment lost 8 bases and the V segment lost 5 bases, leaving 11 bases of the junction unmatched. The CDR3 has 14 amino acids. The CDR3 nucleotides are TGTGCCAGCAGTCGTGGCGGGACAGCGAGGGGCTACACCTTC. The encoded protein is CASSRGGTARGYTF.

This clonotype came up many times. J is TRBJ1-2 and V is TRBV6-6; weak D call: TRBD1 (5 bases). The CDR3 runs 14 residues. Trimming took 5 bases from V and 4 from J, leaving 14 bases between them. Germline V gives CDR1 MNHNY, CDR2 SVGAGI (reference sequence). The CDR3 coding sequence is TGTGCCAGCAGTCACGATCAGGGTGTCTATGGCTACACCTTC. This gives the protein CASSHDQGVYGYTF.

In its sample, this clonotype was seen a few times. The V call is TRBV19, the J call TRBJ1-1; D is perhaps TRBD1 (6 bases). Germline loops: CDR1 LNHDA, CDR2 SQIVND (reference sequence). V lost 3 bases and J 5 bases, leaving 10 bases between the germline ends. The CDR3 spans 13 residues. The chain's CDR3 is CASSMDRWTEAFF. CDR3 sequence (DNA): TGTGCCAGTAGTATGGACAGATGGACTGAAGCTTTCTTT.

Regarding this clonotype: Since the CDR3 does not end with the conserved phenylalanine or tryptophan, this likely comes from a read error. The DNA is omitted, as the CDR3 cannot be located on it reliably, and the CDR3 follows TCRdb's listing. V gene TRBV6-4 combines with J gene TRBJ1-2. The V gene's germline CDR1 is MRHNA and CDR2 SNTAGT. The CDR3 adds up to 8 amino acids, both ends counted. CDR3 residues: CASSDDGS.

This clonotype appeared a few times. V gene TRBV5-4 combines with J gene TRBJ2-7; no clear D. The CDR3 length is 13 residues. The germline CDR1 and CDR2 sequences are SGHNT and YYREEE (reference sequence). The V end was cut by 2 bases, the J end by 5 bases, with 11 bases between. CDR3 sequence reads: CASSFPRSHEQYF. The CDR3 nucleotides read TGTGCCAGCAGCTTTCCCAGGTCCCACGAGCAGTACTTC.

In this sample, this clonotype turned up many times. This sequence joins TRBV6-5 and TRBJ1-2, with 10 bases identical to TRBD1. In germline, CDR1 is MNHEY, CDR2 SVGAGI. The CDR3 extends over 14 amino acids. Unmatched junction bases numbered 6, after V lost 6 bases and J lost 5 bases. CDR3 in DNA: TGTGCCAGCAGGCCCCGGGACAGGGGATATGGCTACACCTTC. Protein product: CASRPRDRGYGYTF.

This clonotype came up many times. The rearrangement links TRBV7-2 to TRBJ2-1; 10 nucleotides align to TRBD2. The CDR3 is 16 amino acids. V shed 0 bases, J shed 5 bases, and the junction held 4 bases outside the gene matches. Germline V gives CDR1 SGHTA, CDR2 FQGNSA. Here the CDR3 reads CASSLAPSGGDNEQFF. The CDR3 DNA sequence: TGTGCCAGCAGCTTAGCGCCTAGCGGGGGAGACAATGAGCAGTTCTTC. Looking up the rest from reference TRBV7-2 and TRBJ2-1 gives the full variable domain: GAGVSQSPSNKVTEKGKDVELRCDPISGHTALYWYRQSLGQGLEFLIYFQGNSAPDKSGLPSDRFSAERTGGSVSTLTIQRTQQEDSAVYLCASSLAPSGGDNEQFFGPGTRLTVL.

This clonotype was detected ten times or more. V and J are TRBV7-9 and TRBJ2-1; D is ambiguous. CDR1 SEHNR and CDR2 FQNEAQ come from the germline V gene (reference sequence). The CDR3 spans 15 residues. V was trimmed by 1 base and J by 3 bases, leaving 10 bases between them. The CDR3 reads CASSLDSLNYNEQFF. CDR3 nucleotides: TGTGCCAGCAGCTTAGATTCACTGAACTACAATGAGCAGTTCTTC.

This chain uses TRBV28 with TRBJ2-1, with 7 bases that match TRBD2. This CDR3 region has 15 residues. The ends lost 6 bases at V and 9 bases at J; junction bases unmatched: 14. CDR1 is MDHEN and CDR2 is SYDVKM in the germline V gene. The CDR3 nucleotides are TGTGCCAGCAGCCACTGGTCGGGGAGGGTCGGTGAGCAGTTCTTC. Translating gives CASSHWSGRVGEQFF.

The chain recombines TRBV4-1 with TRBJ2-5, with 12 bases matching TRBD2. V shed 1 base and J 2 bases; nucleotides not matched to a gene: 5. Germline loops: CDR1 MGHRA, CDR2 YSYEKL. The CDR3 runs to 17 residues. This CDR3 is CASSQVGLAGGQETQYF. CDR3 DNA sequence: TGCGCCAGCAGCCAAGTCGGGCTAGCGGGAGGGCAAGAGACCCAGTACTTC.

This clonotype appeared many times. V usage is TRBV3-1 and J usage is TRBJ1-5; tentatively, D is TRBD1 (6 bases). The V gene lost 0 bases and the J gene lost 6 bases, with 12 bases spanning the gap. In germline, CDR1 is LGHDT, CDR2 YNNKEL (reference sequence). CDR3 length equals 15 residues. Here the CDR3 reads CASSQDGGGGQPQHF. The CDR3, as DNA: TGTGCCAGCAGCCAAGATGGTGGGGGCGGTCAGCCCCAGCATTTT.

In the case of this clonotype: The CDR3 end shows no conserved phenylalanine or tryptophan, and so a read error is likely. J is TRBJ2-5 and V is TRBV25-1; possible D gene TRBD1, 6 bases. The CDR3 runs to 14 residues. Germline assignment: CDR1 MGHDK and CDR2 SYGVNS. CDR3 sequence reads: CAGSARTAQETQYL. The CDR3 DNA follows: TGTGCCGGCAGTGCCCGGACAGCCCAAGAGACCCAGTACCTC.

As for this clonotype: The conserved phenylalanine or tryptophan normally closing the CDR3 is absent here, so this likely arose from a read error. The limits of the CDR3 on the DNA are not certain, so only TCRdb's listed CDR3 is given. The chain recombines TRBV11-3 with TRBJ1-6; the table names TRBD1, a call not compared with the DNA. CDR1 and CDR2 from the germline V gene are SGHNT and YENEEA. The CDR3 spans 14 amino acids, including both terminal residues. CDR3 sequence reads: CASSSTFWDSSLSS.

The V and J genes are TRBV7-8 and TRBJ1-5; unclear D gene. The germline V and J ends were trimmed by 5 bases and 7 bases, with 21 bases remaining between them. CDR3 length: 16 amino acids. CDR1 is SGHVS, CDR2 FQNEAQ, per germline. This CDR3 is CASSPRREVREQPQHF. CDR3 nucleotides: TGTGCCAGCAGCCCCCGGAGGGAGGTGCGGGAGCAGCCCCAGCATTTT.

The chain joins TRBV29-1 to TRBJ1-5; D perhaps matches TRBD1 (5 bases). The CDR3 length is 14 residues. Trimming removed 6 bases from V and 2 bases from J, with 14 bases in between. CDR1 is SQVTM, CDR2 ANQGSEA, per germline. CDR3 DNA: TGCAGCGTCTGGATGGGGGTCGGCAATCAGCCCCAGCATTTT. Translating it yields CSVWMGVGNQPQHF. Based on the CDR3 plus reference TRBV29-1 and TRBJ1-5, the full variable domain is SAVISQKPSRDICQRGTSLTIQCQVDSQVTMMFWYRQQPGQSLTLIATANQGSEATYESGFVIDKFPISRPNLTFSTLTVSNMSPEDSSIYLCSVWMGVGNQPQHFGDGTRLSIL.

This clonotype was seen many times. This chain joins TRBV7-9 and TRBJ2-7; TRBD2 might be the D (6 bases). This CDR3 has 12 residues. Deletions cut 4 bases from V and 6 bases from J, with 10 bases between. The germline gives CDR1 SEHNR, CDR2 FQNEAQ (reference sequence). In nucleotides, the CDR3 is TGTGCCAGCAGCTGGGGAGGTGTCGAGCAGTACTTC. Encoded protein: CASSWGGVEQYF.

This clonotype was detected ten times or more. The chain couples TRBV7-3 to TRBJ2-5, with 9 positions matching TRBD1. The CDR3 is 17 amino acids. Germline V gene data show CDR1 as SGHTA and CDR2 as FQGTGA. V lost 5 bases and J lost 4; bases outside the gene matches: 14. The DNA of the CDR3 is TGTGCCAGCAGCCAGGGACAGGGATCCGGCCTTAGAGAGACCCAGTACTTC. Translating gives CASSQGQGSGLRETQYF. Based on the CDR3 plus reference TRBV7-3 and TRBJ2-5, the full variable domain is GAGVSQTPSNKVTEKGKYVELRCDPISGHTALYWYRQSLGQGPEFLIYFQGTGAADDSGLPNDRFFAVRPEGSVSTLKIQRTERGDSAVYLCASSQGQGSGLRETQYFGPGTRLLVL.

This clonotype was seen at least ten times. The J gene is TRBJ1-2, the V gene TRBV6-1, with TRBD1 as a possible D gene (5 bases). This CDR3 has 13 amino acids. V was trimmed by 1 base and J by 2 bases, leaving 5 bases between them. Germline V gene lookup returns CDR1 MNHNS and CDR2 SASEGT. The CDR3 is CASSEDRNYGYTF. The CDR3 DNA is TGTGCCAGCAGTGAAGACAGGAACTATGGCTACACCTTC.

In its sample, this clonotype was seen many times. CDR3 sequence reads: CSAIRGGGSTDTQYF. CDR3 DNA sequence: TGCAGTGCCATTCGGGGGGGAGGGTCCACAGATACGCAGTATTTT. The chain employs TRBV20-1 and TRBJ2-3; 8 nucleotides match TRBD2. The CDR3 is 15 residues long. V lost 6 bases and J lost 2; bases outside the gene matches: 10. Germline-derived CDR1 and CDR2 are DFQATT and SNEGSKA (reference sequence).

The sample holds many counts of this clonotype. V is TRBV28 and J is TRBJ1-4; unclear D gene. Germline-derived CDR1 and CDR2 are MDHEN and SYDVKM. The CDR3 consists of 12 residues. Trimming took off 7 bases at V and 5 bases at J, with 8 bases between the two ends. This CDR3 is CASTVGNEKLFF. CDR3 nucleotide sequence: TGTGCCAGCACGGTGGGGAATGAAAAACTGTTTTTT.

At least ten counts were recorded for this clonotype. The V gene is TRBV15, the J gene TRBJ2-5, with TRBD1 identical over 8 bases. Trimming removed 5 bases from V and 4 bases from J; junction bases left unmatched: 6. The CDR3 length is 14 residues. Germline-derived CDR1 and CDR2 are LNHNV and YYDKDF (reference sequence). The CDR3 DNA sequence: TGTGCCACCAGCCAGGACAGGGTGGGAGAGACCCAGTACTTC. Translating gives CATSQDRVGETQYF.

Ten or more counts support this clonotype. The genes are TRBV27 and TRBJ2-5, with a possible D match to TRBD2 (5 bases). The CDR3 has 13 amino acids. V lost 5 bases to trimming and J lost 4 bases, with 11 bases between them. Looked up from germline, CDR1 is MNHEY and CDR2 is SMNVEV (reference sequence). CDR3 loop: CASSGTRVETQYF. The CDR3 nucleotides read TGTGCCAGCAGTGGCACTAGGGTAGAGACCCAGTACTTC.